This T cell receptor beta chain was recovered during a study of identical twins. Study results and caveats: Among beta out-of-frame sequences, excess sharing between twins appeared weaker. Model-predicted out-of-frame TCR alpha sharing fell below observed values in monozygotic twins. Insertion counts were lower in abundant cord blood beta clonotypes, a trend that memory repertoires did not show.

TCRdb redid the calling of the 5' RACE reads with MiXCR, one entry per CDR3 protein. The table has hundreds of thousands of distinct CDR3 sequences, 5.5% to 7.5% seen once. This CDR3 contains 14 residues. The V end was cut by 3 bases, the J end by 7 bases, with 12 bases between. In germline, CDR1 is KGHDR, CDR2 SFDVKD. Turning to this clonotype: Its antigen is unidentified.

The chain has TRBV24-1 and TRBJ2-1; weak D call: TRBD1 (6 bases). The sequencing sample was made of naive T cells sorted from blood. The clonotype comes from a man in his late teens or twenties in good health. CDR3 nucleotide sequence: TGTGCCACCAGTGATCCGACAGGTTTGAATGAGCAGTTCTTC. This encodes CATSDPTGLNEQFF.